These 9 T cell receptor beta chains were sequenced from one sample in a study of technical replicates of blood from a few donors. Assay used: immunoSEQ multiplex PCR; TCRdb lists only in-frame clones, some missing. The data contain around 81,000 clones, approximately 96% of them singletons. Sequencing used T cells isolated from PBMCs. The receptors originated from a human donor in good health.

This chain uses TRBV7-2 with TRBJ1-5; no definite D call. The CDR3 has 16 amino acids. In germline, CDR1 is SGHTA, CDR2 FQGNSA. V was cut by 1 base and J by 0 bases, with 10 bases left in between. CDR3 sequence reads: CASSLGAPYSNQPQHF. The CDR3 nucleotides are TGTGCCAGCAGCTTAGGCGCACCTTATAGCAATCAGCCCCAGCATTTT.

V usage is TRBV5-1 and J usage is TRBJ1-1, with D possibly being TRBD1 (6 bases). The germline V and J ends were trimmed by 0 bases and 0 bases, with 9 bases remaining between them. The CDR3 is made up of 15 amino acids. CDR1 is SGHRS, CDR2 YFSETQ, per germline. The chain's CDR3 is CASSLGRDMNTEAFF. CDR3 DNA: TGCGCCAGCAGCTTGGGCAGGGACATGAACACTGAAGCTTTCTTT.

The rearrangement joins TRBV6-6 to TRBJ1-2; TRBD1 matches at 11 bases. The germline gives CDR1 MNHNY, CDR2 SVGAGI (reference sequence). With V trimmed by 6 bases and J by 8 bases, 11 bases remained unmatched. CDR3 length: 15 amino acids. For the CDR3, the DNA is TGTGCCAGCAGCCGCTTTGGGACAGGGGGAGAAGGCTACACCTTC. It encodes CASSRFGTGGEGYTF.

V usage is TRBV18 and J usage is TRBJ2-5, with 8 bases identical to TRBD1. The CDR3 is 15 residues long. CDR1 KGHSH and CDR2 LQKENI come from the germline V gene. Trimming removed 0 bases from V and 4 bases from J; junction bases left unmatched: 4. The CDR3 reads CASSPPTGAGETQYF. In DNA form, the CDR3 reads TGTGCCAGCTCACCACCGACAGGGGCCGGAGAGACCCAGTACTTC.

The chain uses TRBV5-4 and TRBJ2-2, with a weak D call TRBD1 (5 bases). Germline CDR1 and CDR2: SGHNT and YYREEE (reference sequence). Trimming removed 0 bases at V and 1 base at J, with 7 bases between. This CDR3 has 15 residues. CDR3 in amino acids: CASSLGQLNTGELFF. The CDR3 nucleotides are TGTGCCAGCAGCTTGGGACAGCTGAACACCGGGGAGCTGTTTTTT.

This clone appeared a single time. V is TRBV27 and J is TRBJ2-7; 13 bases map to TRBD2. Germline V CDR1 and CDR2: MNHEY, SMNVEV (reference sequence). The CDR3 has 16 residues. After removal of 5 bases from V and 3 bases from J, the junction contained 7 bases not matched to a gene. CDR3 DNA sequence: TGTGCCAGCAGTCACTCTCGGACTAGCGGGAGCTACGAGCAGTACTTC. This codes for CASSHSRTSGSYEQYF.

J is TRBJ2-7 and V is TRBV6-1, with TRBD1 as a possible D gene (6 bases). V was shortened by 5 bases and J by 6 bases, with 20 bases between the two germline ends. This CDR3 has 15 amino acids. In germline, CDR1 is MNHNS, CDR2 SASEGT. As DNA, the CDR3 is TGTGCCAGCAGTTCATTTACAGGGCTAGCCGGCGAGCAGTACTTC. The encoded protein is CASSSFTGLAGEQYF.

This sequence joins TRBV9 and TRBJ2-7, with 8 bases that match TRBD1. The junction had 6 bases not matched to a gene; V was cut back by 0 bases and J by 1 base. Germline assignment: CDR1 SGDLS and CDR2 YYNGEE. The CDR3 runs 16 residues. DNA of the CDR3: TGTGCCAGCAGCGTAGGGACAGGGAAGGATTCCTACGAGCAGTACTTC. Translated: CASSVGTGKDSYEQYF.

The CDR3 spells CASSPIGGATNEKLFF. CDR3 DNA: TGCGCCAGCAGCCCCATAGGAGGGGCAACTAATGAAAAACTGTTTTTT. V is TRBV4-1 and J is TRBJ1-4; TRBD1 is a possible D gene (5 bases). Germline V gives CDR1 MGHRA, CDR2 YSYEKL. The CDR3 is 16 residues long. V was trimmed by 4 bases and J by 0 bases, leaving 12 bases between them.